This TCR beta chain was obtained from a study of blood T cell repertoires in COVID-19. Overall study context: Material from acute and convalescent COVID-19 was sourced from the United States, Italy and Spain.

Original data processing: Reference gene primer amplification in the assay estimated nucleated cell counts. Assay: immunoSEQ multiplex PCR; the TCRdb copy retains only in-frame clones and omits some. The V and J calls and clone size come from that table; D and trimming were worked out from the DNA. The sample includes roughly 120,000 clones, 85% to 90% of them seen just once. Seattle patients were enrolled while actively infected and followed longitudinally. The CDR3 sequence is 15 residues long. V was pared by 0 bases and J by 3 bases, with 4 bases of the junction left unmatched. Germline loops: CDR1 SGHRS, CDR2 YFSETQ.

Sequencing was performed on peripheral blood. This TCR derives from a woman aged 80 or over with COVID-19, enrolled during active disease. This sequence joins TRBV5-1 and TRBJ2-3; 7 nucleotides agree with TRBD1. The CDR3 DNA reads TGCGCCAGCAGCTTGGAGAGGGGACAGACAGATACGCAGTATTTT. Translating gives CASSLERGQTDTQYF. The full variable domain, its missing parts supplied by reference TRBV5-1 and TRBJ2-3, is KAGVTQTPRYLIKTRGQQVTLSCSPISGHRSVSWYQQTPGQGLQFLFEYFSETQRNKGNFPGRFSGRQFSNSRSEMNVSTLELGDSALYLCASSLERGQTDTQYFGPGTRLTVL.